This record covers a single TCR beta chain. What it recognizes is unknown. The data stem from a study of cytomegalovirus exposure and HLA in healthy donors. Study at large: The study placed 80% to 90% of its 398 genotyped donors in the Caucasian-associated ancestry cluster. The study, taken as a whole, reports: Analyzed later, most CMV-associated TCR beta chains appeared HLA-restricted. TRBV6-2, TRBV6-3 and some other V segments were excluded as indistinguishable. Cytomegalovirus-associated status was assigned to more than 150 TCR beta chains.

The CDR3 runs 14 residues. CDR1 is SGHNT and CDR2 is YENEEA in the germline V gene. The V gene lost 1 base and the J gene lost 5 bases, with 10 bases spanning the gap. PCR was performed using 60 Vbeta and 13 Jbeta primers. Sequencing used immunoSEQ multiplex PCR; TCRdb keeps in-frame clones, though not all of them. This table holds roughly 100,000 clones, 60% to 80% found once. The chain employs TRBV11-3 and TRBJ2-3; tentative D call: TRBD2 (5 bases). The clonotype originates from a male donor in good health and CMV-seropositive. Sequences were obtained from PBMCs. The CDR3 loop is CASSLGLAGDTQYF. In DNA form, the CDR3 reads TGTGCCAGCAGCTTAGGTCTAGCCGGAGATACGCAGTATTTT.